There are many counts of the clone carrying this T cell receptor (beta chain). Its target is not known. This record belongs to a study of T-cell reconstitution after alpha-beta-depleted transplantation in children. Germline trimming cut 6 bases from V and 4 bases from J; bases unmatched to any gene: 7. This CDR3 spans 13 amino acids. Germline V gives CDR1 SQVTM, CDR2 ANQGSEA. Findings and limits, study-wide: Alpha-beta T cells present about two months after transplant were reported to originate from several hundred expanded graft clones. Once a year had passed after transplant, T-cell counts and diversity came mostly from newly produced T cells. In some patients, recipient T cells and intrathymic progenitors surviving conditioning explained high day-60 diversity.

TCRbeta library preparation incorporated unique molecular identifiers. TCRdb reanalysed the PCR reads using MiXCR and keeps one entry per CDR3 protein. The sample lists hundreds of thousands of distinct CDR3 sequences, 10% occurring once. This TCR derives from a boy under three years old with acute myeloid leukemia, due to receive a stem cell transplant. The sample in question was PBMCs, obtained before TCRalphabeta/CD19-depleted stem cell transplant. The chain couples TRBV29-1 to TRBJ2-3, with TRBD1 matching 7 bases. CDR3 DNA: TGCAGCGTAGAGGGGGCGCGGTCAGATACGCAGTATTTT. This gives the protein CSVEGARSDTQYF.